This T cell receptor (beta chain) was recorded in a study of blood T cell repertoires in COVID-19. CDR3 length: 13 residues. V lost 6 bases, J lost 9 bases, and 5 bases stayed unmatched. Looked up from germline, CDR1 is MRHNA and CDR2 is SNTAGT. Methods used by the authors: Quantification of nucleated cells was approximated via reference gene primer amplification. Produced via immunoSEQ multiplex PCR; TCRdb's table is partial and in-frame only. V and J calls plus clone size are reproduced from that table; the DNA served to infer D and trimming. The sample lists a few hundred thousand clones; around 87% were seen once.

The chain uses TRBV6-4 and TRBJ1-6; 7 bases agree with TRBD1. The sample consisted of peripheral blood. This clonotype was sampled from a woman in her 50s with acute or convalescent COVID-19. This CDR3 is CASRTDRFSPLHF. The CDR3 nucleotides read TGTGCCAGCAGAACGGACAGGTTTTCACCCCTCCACTTT.